A selection of T cell receptor beta chains follows, all from one sample in a study of cytomegalovirus exposure and HLA in healthy donors. The repertoire was sequenced with immunoSEQ multiplex PCR; TCRdb's copy has only in-frame clones and lacks some. The table lists about 60,000 clones, around 80% of them singletons, with around 4.2% in the top ten. Material: PBMCs. The source of these receptors is a woman in her twenties or thirties in good health and CMV-seronegative. Each CDR3 is given with its conserved first and last residue. The order of the fields is V gene, clone size, J gene, D gene, CDR3 protein, CDR3 DNA. D genes are given only for firm matches. Size is omitted from some rows. Given values are once, few, many or a class for expanded clones.

TRBV29-1,NA,TRBJ2-2,TRBD1,CSAGGTGGSGELFF,TGCAGCGCCGGAGGTACAGGGGGATCCGGGGAGCTGTTTTTT
TRBV2,NA,TRBJ1-2,TRBD1,CASSTGTGGYTF,TGTGCCAGCAGTACCGGGACAGGGGGCTACACCTTC
TRBV6-1,NA,TRBJ1-1,TRBD1,CASSVDRVPTGGAFF,TGTGCCAGCAGTGTGGACAGGGTGCCGACGGGAGGAGCTTTCTTT
TRBV29-1,NA,TRBJ2-5,TRBD2,CSVLAGGQETQYF,TGCAGCGTACTAGCGGGAGGGCAAGAGACCCAGTACTTC
TRBV19,NA,TRBJ1-1,TRBD1,CASIDRGTEAFF,TGTGCCAGTATCGACAGGGGGACTGAAGCTTTCTTT
TRBV2,NA,TRBJ2-2,NA,CASQMPGELFF,TGTGCCAGCCAGATGCCCGGGGAGCTGTTTTTT
TRBV27,few,TRBJ2-3,NA,CASSLPKRIDTQYF,TGTGCCAGCAGCTTGCCAAAGCGGATCGATACGCAGTATTTT
TRBV18,NA,TRBJ1-1,TRBD1,CASSSQGADTEAFF,TGTGCCAGCTCATCCCAGGGGGCTGATACTGAAGCTTTCTTT
TRBV11-2,NA,TRBJ2-7,TRBD1,CASSLRDRAYEQYF,TGTGCCAGCAGCTTAAGGGACAGAGCGTACGAGCAGTACTTC
TRBV6-5,NA,TRBJ2-7,NA,CASSSNYEQYF,TGTGCCAGCAGTTCTAATTACGAGCAGTACTTC
TRBV7-2,NA,TRBJ2-7,NA,CASSTMRSSYEQYF,TGTGCCAGCAGCACGATGAGAAGCTCCTACGAGCAGTACTTC
TRBV30,NA,TRBJ1-1,NA,CAWFGQQNTEAFF,TGTGCCTGGTTTGGACAGCAGAACACTGAAGCTTTCTTT
TRBV2,NA,TRBJ1-1,NA,CASTFSLNTEAFF,TGTGCCAGCACGTTTAGCCTGAACACTGAAGCTTTCTTT
TRBV7-2,once,TRBJ1-3,TRBD1,CASSLGGQGGNTIYF,TGTGCCAGCAGCTTAGGAGGACAGGGGGGAAACACCATATATTTT
TRBV28,NA,TRBJ1-5,TRBD1,CASRQGRRNQPQHF,TGTGCCAGTCGACAGGGACGGAGGAATCAGCCCCAGCATTTT
TRBV10-1,NA,TRBJ2-7,TRBD1,CASSGPPGQGYEQYF,TGCGCCAGCAGTGGCCCGCCGGGACAGGGCTACGAGCAGTACTTC